The entry below gives a single TCR beta chain sequence along with its context. Germline V gene lookup returns CDR1 SQVTM and CDR2 ANQGSEA. The CDR3 runs 14 residues. V trimming: 5 bases; J trimming: 9 bases; junction bases outside the gene matches: 11. Per the authors' pipeline: How many nucleated cells were present was estimated from reference gene primer amplification. Produced via immunoSEQ multiplex PCR; TCRdb's table is partial and in-frame only. The DNA was the basis for D and trimming; V, J and clone size are from that table. The repertoire has approximately 200,000 clones, more than 75% of them found once; the top ten carry around 0.96%. This entry is derived from a study of blood T cell repertoires in COVID-19. On the study more broadly: Italy, Spain and the United States were the sources of the convalescent and acute COVID-19 samples. Sample material is recorded as cDNA or gDNA derived from T cells, B-cell-depleted T cells, or PBMCs.

The rearrangement links TRBV29-1 to TRBJ2-1, with TRBD2 matching over 9 bases. The source of this sequence is a man in his forties with acute or convalescent COVID-19. Sequencing input: peripheral blood. The CDR3 nucleotides read TGCAGCGTTTCCCCCAGCGGGGGGTTGAGTGAGCAGTTCTTC. Translation: CSVSPSGGLSEQFF.